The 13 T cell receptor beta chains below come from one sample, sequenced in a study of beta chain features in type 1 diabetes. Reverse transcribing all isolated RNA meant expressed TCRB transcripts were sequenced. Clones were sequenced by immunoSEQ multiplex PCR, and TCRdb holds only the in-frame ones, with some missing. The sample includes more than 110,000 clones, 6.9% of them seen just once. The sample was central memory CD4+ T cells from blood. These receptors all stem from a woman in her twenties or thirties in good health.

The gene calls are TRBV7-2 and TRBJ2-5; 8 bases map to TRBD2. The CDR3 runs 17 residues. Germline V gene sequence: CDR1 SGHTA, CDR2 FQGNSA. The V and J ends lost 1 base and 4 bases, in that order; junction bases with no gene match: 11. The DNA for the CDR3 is TGTGCCAGCAGCTTAGAGGGCAGGCTAGCGGGCAGAGAGACCCAGTACTTC. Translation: CASSLEGRLAGRETQYF. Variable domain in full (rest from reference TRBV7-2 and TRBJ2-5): GAGVSQSPSNKVTEKGKDVELRCDPISGHTALYWYRQSLGQGLEFLIYFQGNSAPDKSGLPSDRFSAERTGGSVSTLTIQRTQQEDSAVYLCASSLEGRLAGRETQYFGPGTRLLVL.

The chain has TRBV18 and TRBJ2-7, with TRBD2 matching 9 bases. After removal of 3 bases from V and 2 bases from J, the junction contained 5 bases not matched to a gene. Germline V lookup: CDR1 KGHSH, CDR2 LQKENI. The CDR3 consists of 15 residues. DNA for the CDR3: TGTGCCAGCTCACCGGCGGCGGGAGGGCCCTACGAGCAGTACTTC. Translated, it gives CASSPAAGGPYEQYF.

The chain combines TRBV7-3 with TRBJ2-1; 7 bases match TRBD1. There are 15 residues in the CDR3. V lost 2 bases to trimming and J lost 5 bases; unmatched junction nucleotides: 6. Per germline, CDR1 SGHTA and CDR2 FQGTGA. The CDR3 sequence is CASSLGSGQHNEQFF. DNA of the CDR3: TGTGCCAGCAGCTTAGGATCGGGACAGCACAATGAGCAGTTCTTC.

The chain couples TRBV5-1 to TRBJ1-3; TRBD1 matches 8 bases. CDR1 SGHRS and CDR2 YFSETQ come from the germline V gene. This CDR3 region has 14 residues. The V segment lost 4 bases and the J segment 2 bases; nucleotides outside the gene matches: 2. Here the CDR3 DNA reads TGCGCCAGCAGCCGGGGACAGGCTGGAAACACCATATATTTT. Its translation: CASSRGQAGNTIYF.

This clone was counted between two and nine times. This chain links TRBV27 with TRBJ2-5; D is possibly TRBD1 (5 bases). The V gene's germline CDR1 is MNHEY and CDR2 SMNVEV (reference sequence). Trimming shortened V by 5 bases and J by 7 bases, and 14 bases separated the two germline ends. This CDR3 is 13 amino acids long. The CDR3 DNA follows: TGTGCCAGCAGTCCACAATCTAGGGGGACCCAGTACTTC. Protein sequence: CASSPQSRGTQYF.

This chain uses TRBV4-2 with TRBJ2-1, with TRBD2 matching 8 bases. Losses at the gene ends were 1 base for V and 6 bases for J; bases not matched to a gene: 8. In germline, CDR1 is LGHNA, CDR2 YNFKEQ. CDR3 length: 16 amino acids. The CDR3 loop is CASSQGTGGQGNEQFF. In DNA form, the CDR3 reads TGTGCCAGCAGCCAAGGAACGGGGGGGCAAGGCAATGAGCAGTTCTTC.

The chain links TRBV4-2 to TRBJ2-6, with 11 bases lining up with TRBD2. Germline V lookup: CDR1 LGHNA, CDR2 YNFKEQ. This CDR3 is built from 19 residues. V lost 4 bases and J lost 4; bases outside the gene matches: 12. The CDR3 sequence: CASSRGGSGRASGANVLTF. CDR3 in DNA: TGTGCCAGCAGCCGAGGGGGTAGCGGGAGGGCCTCGGGGGCCAACGTCCTGACTTTC.

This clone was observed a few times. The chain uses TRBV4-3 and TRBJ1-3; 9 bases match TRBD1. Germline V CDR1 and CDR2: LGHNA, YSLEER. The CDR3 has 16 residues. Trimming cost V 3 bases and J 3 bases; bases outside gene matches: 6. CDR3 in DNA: TGCGCCAGCAGCCAGGGACAGGGAGATGGTGGAAACACCATATATTTT. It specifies CASSQGQGDGGNTIYF.

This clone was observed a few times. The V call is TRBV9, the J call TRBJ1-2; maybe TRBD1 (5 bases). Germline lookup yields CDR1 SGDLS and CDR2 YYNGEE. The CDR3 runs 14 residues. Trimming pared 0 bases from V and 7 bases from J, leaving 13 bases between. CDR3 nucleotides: TGTGCCAGCAGCGTAGGCCCGGGGGAGGTTGGCTACACCTTC. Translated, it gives CASSVGPGEVGYTF. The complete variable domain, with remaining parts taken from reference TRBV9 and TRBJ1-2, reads DSGVTQTPKHLITATGQRVTLRCSPRSGDLSVYWYQQSLDQGLQFLIQYYNGEERAKGNILERFSAQQFPDLHSELNLSSLELGDSALYFCASSVGPGEVGYTFGSGTRLTVV.

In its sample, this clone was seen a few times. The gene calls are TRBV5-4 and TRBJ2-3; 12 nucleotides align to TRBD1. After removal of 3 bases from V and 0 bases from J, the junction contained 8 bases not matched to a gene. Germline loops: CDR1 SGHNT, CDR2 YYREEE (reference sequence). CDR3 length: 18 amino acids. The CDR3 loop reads CASSSAGTGGVSTDTQYF. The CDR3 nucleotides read TGTGCCAGCAGCTCGGCCGGGACAGGGGGCGTTAGCACAGATACGCAGTATTTT.

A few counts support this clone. CDR3 loop: CASSSGTSGITGELFF. CDR3 DNA sequence: TGTGCCAGCAGCTCCGGGACTAGCGGGATCACCGGGGAGCTGTTTTTT. The rearrangement joins TRBV11-2 to TRBJ2-2; TRBD2 matches at 13 bases. This CDR3 contains 16 residues. Germline trimming cut 4 bases from V and 4 bases from J; bases unmatched to any gene: 3. Germline V gene lookup returns CDR1 SGHAT and CDR2 FQNNGV.

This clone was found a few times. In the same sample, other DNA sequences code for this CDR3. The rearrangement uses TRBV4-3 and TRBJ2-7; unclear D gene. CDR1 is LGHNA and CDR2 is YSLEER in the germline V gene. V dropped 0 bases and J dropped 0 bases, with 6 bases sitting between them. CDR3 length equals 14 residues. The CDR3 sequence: CASSQDSLSYEQYF. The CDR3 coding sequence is TGCGCCAGCAGCCAAGACTCCCTCTCCTACGAGCAGTACTTC.

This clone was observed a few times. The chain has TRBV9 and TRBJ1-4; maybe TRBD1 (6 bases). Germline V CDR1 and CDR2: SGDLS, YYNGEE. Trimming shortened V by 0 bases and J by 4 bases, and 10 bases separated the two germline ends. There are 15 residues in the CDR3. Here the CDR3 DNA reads TGTGCCAGCAGCGTAGCTGGGGGCTTTAATGAAAAACTGTTTTTT. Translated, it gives CASSVAGGFNEKLFF. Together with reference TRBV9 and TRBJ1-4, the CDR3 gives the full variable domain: DSGVTQTPKHLITATGQRVTLRCSPRSGDLSVYWYQQSLDQGLQFLIQYYNGEERAKGNILERFSAQQFPDLHSELNLSSLELGDSALYFCASSVAGGFNEKLFFGSGTQLSVL.